The clone carrying this TCR beta chain was detected many times. What it binds is unknown. Sequence at one end of the junction differs from germline and may be a read error. TCR beta cDNA libraries included unique molecular identifiers. TCRdb called the PCR reads again in MiXCR, with one record for every CDR3 protein. This table holds around 250,000 distinct CDR3 sequences, less than 40% found once. The source of the sample is a study of post-analysis software for immune sequencing data. The overall study: Courses of disease covered relapsing-remitting, secondary progressive and progressive-relapsing multiple sclerosis.

Notes on the study in general: Normalized Chao1 diversity was significantly reduced in patients versus controls.

The clonotype was recovered from a girl aged 10 to 17 with multiple sclerosis. Sequencing was performed on blood.

Here the CDR3 DNA reads TGTGCCAGCAGCTCCCTGACAGGGTCAGAGACCCGGTACTTC. Encoded protein: CASSSLTGSETRYF. V and J are TRBV7-2 and TRBJ2-5, with 7 bases identical to TRBD1. The germline CDR1 and CDR2 sequences are SGHTA and FQGNSA. The CDR3 spans 14 residues. Combining the CDR3 with reference TRBV7-2 and TRBJ2-5 gives the whole variable domain GAGVSQSPSNKVTEKGKDVELRCDPISGHTALYWYRQSLGQGLEFLIYFQGNSAPDKSGLPSDRFSAERTGGSVSTLTIQRTQQEDSAVYLCASSSLTGSETRYFGPGTRLLVL.